The 23 T cell receptor beta chains presented below share a single source sample, sequenced in a study of Ad26.COV2.S vaccination and SARS-CoV-2 variants. Repertoires were generated with immunoSEQ multiplex PCR, while TCRdb's copy carries only in-frame clones and drops some. Among around 370,000 clones, under 95% were seen once, and the ten largest hold under 5%. The specimen comprised peripheral blood, sampled after recovery from COVID-19. Every receptor here comes from a human donor who had recovered from COVID-19.

The CDR3 region is CASSAQGGQTYEQYF. CDR3 sequence (DNA): TGTGCCAGCAGCGCCCAAGGCGGACAAACTTACGAGCAGTACTTC. This chain links TRBV5-8 with TRBJ2-7; TRBD1 might be the D (5 bases). Trimming removed 4 bases from V and 4 bases from J, with 18 bases in between. Per germline, CDR1 SGHTS and CDR2 YDEGEE. There are 15 residues in the CDR3. The whole variable domain, filled in from reference TRBV5-8 and TRBJ2-7, reads EAGVTQSPTHLIKTRGQQATLRCSPISGHTSVYWYQQALGLGLQFLLWYDEGEERNRGNFPPRFSGRQFPNYSSELNVNALELEDSALYLCASSAQGGQTYEQYFGPGTRLTVT.

This sequence joins TRBV6-5 and TRBJ1-6, with D possibly matching TRBD1 (5 bases). The V and J ends lost 8 bases and 10 bases respectively, with 18 bases between them. This CDR3 has 14 amino acids. Germline loops: CDR1 MNHEY, CDR2 SVGAGI. CDR3 bases: TGTGCCAGCGGTACAAGGGGCGCCGGGTCACCCCTCCACTTT. Its translation is CASGTRGAGSPLHF.

The V gene is TRBV6-5, the J gene TRBJ2-7; D remains unclear. Germline V gene data show CDR1 as MNHEY and CDR2 as SVGAGI. V was cut by 7 bases and J by 0 bases, with 13 bases left in between. CDR3 length: 14 amino acids. The CDR3: CASKGNTVSYEQYF. CDR3 nucleotides: TGTGCCAGCAAAGGAAATACAGTCTCCTACGAGCAGTACTTC.

This chain links TRBV5-4 with TRBJ1-2; D is ambiguous. Trimming stripped 0 bases from V and 7 bases from J, with 13 bases between. CDR1 is SGHNT, CDR2 YYREEE, per germline (reference sequence). The CDR3 runs 14 residues. CDR3: CASSLVGVRVGYTF. The CDR3 coding sequence is TGTGCCAGCAGCTTGGTCGGGGTCCGGGTTGGCTACACCTTC.

V usage is TRBV27 and J usage is TRBJ2-1; 8 bases are a match to TRBD2. The CDR3 is 15 residues long. The V and J ends lost 6 bases and 7 bases, in that order; junction bases with no gene match: 11. CDR1 and CDR2 (germline): MNHEY, SMNVEV (reference sequence). Written as DNA, the CDR3 is TGTGCCAGCAGGGGCGGGGGGAACGCCCGGAATGAGCAGTTCTTC. Protein sequence: CASRGGGNARNEQFF.

This sequence joins TRBV18 and TRBJ2-3, with TRBD1 identical over 9 bases. The CDR3 runs to 14 residues. Germline trimming cut 6 bases from V and 2 bases from J; bases unmatched to any gene: 3. Germline V gene sequence: CDR1 KGHSH, CDR2 LQKENI. CDR3 bases: TGTGCCAGCTCGCGGACAGGGGTCACAGATACGCAGTATTTT. Protein product: CASSRTGVTDTQYF.

The genes are TRBV27 and TRBJ2-3, with D perhaps TRBD1 (6 bases). Between the trimmed V and J ends, which lost 5 bases and 3 bases, there was a span of 18 bases. Germline loops: CDR1 MNHEY, CDR2 SMNVEV (reference sequence). The CDR3 is made up of 16 amino acids. CDR3 nucleotide sequence: TGTGCCAGCAGTCTAGTCCGGACAGTAAGAACAGATACGCAGTATTTT. This translates into CASSLVRTVRTDTQYF.

The count of this clone is one. This chain uses TRBV5-1 with TRBJ1-1; D not certain. The CDR3 contains 16 residues. Germline values: CDR1 SGHRS, CDR2 YFSETQ. The ends were cut back, 0 bases at V and 0 bases at J, with 12 bases in the middle. DNA of the CDR3: TGCGCCAGCAGCTTGGGAAGGAGGGCGCTGAACACTGAAGCTTTCTTT. Translating it yields CASSLGRRALNTEAFF.

This chain links TRBV7-8 with TRBJ1-2, with 8 bases identical to TRBD1. The V and J ends lost 6 bases and 3 bases, in that order; junction bases with no gene match: 0. This CDR3 has 12 residues. From germline, CDR1 is SGHVS and CDR2 FQNEAQ. The CDR3 DNA reads as TGTGCCAGCAGGGACAGGGACTATGGCTACACCTTC. Translating gives CASRDRDYGYTF.

V usage is TRBV27 and J usage is TRBJ2-7; unclear D gene. V lost 3 bases and J 0 bases, leaving 12 bases between the germline ends. The CDR3 loop spans 15 amino acids. Germline V CDR1 and CDR2: MNHEY, SMNVEV (reference sequence). The chain's CDR3 is CASSFSPESSYEQYF. CDR3 coding DNA: TGTGCCAGCAGTTTTTCTCCGGAGAGCTCCTACGAGCAGTACTTC.

This clone was observed a handful of times. The chain is built from TRBV2 and TRBJ2-7; 7 nucleotides agree with TRBD2. CDR3 size: 13 residues. V shed 9 bases and J 1 base; nucleotides not matched to a gene: 6. In germline, CDR1 is SNHLY, CDR2 FYNNEI. In DNA form, the CDR3 reads TGTGCCAGTAAAAGGGACTATTCCTACGAGCAGTACTTC. Residues: CASKRDYSYEQYF.

This clone was observed a few times. The rearrangement uses TRBV12-3 or TRBV12-4 and TRBJ1-1; D might be TRBD1 (6 bases). CDR3 length: 13 amino acids. V lost 6 bases and J 0 bases, leaving 8 bases between the germline ends. CDR3 protein: CASRGAVNTEAFF. The CDR3, as DNA: TGTGCCAGCAGGGGGGCCGTGAACACTGAAGCTTTCTTT.

The chain combines TRBV5-1 with TRBJ1-2, with a tentative D call TRBD1 (5 bases). The germline V and J ends were trimmed by 4 bases and 2 bases, with 12 bases remaining between them. The length of the CDR3 is 14 residues. The germline gives CDR1 SGHRS, CDR2 YFSETQ. This CDR3 reads CASSRTGGNYGYTF. The CDR3 coding sequence is TGCGCCAGCAGCCGTACCGGGGGGAACTATGGCTACACCTTC.

J is TRBJ1-3 and V is TRBV5-8, with D tentatively TRBD1 (5 bases). This CDR3 has 14 amino acids. V was clipped by 1 base and J by 9 bases, with 14 bases between them. Germline-derived CDR1 and CDR2 are SGHTS and YDEGEE. The CDR3 region is CASSLLGPSSTIYF. The CDR3 bases are TGTGCCAGCAGCTTGTTGGGACCTTCATCCACCATATATTTT.

The V and J genes are TRBV9 and TRBJ1-5, with 8 bases aligning to TRBD1. V dropped 0 bases and J dropped 4; count of bases not matched to a gene: 3. Per germline, CDR1 SGDLS and CDR2 YYNGEE. The CDR3 extends over 15 amino acids. The CDR3 DNA reads TGTGCCAGCAGCGTAGGGGGGACAGGAAATCAGCCCCAGCATTTT. Its translation: CASSVGGTGNQPQHF.

The J gene is TRBJ1-1, the V gene TRBV9; the match to TRBD1 covers 8 bases. CDR3 length: 15 residues. The germline V gene encodes CDR1 SGDLS and CDR2 YYNGEE. J lost 5 bases, V lost 3 bases, and 9 bases had no gene match. CDR3 loop: CASSAPGQEGTEAFF. For the CDR3, the DNA is TGTGCCAGCAGCGCCCCGGGACAGGAGGGAACTGAAGCTTTCTTT.

This chain joins TRBV27 and TRBJ1-1; D may be TRBD1 (6 bases). Germline V gene lookup returns CDR1 MNHEY and CDR2 SMNVEV (reference sequence). CDR3 size: 15 residues. The V end was cut by 0 bases, the J end by 4 bases, with 12 bases between. The CDR3 DNA reads as TGTGCCAGCAGTTTATCTGCCAGGGGCGGCACTGAAGCTTTCTTT. Translated, it gives CASSLSARGGTEAFF.

DNA of the CDR3: TGTGCCAGCAGCTCGAGACAGCTCCCTGAAGCTTTCTTT. Translated, it gives CASSSRQLPEAFF. The chain links TRBV5-6 to TRBJ1-1, with D tentatively TRBD1 (5 bases). Germline V gene sequence: CDR1 SGHDT, CDR2 YYEEEE. The CDR3 is made up of 13 amino acids. V lost 3 bases, J lost 6 bases, and 12 bases lay in between. Using reference TRBV5-6 and TRBJ1-1 for the parts outside the CDR3, the full variable domain is DAGVTQSPTHLIKTRGQQVTLRCSPKSGHDTVSWYQQALGQGPQFIFQYYEEEERQRGNFPDRFSGHQFPNYSSELNVNALLLGDSALYLCASSSRQLPEAFFGQGTRLTVV.

A few counts support this clone. This chain uses TRBV10-3 with TRBJ1-5; D not certain. The V and J ends lost 3 bases and 6 bases respectively, with 9 bases between them. Germline V gene data show CDR1 as ENHRY and CDR2 as SYGVKD. The CDR3 is 13 residues long. The CDR3 region is CAISDPDLQPQHF. The DNA of the CDR3 is TGTGCCATCAGTGATCCCGACCTTCAGCCCCAGCATTTT.

The rearrangement uses TRBV3-1 (or the pseudogene TRBV3-2) and TRBJ1-2; D gene ambiguous. Trimming stripped 6 bases from V and 4 bases from J, with 18 bases between. Germline values: CDR1 LGHDT, CDR2 YNNKEL (reference sequence). The CDR3 covers 15 residues. In nucleotides, the CDR3 is TGTGCCAGCAGTCTACAGAGTCAGCGGAGCTATGGCTACACCTTC. Its protein product is CASSLQSQRSYGYTF.

CDR3 in amino acids: CASSSQLGINQPQHF. CDR3 in DNA: TGTGCCAGCAGCTCCCAGTTAGGGATCAATCAGCCCCAGCATTTT. This chain connects TRBV7-2 to TRBJ1-5; the D is unclear. CDR3 length equals 15 residues. In germline, CDR1 is SGHTA, CDR2 FQGNSA. Trimming shortened V by 4 bases and J by 3 bases, and 13 bases separated the two germline ends.

The chain is built from TRBV27 and TRBJ2-1; D is perhaps TRBD1 or TRBD2 (5 bases each). Per the germline V gene, CDR1 is MNHEY and CDR2 is SMNVEV (reference sequence). CDR3 size: 14 residues. V shed 5 bases and J shed 2 bases, with 10 bases lying between them. CDR3 sequence: CASSGTGAYNEQFF. Written as DNA, the CDR3 is TGTGCCAGCAGTGGGACCGGGGCCTACAATGAGCAGTTCTTC.

The genes are TRBV6-5 and TRBJ2-7; TRBD1 is a possible D gene (5 bases). The CDR3 runs 11 residues. In germline, CDR1 is MNHEY, CDR2 SVGAGI. The ends were cut back, 10 bases at V and 3 bases at J, with 10 bases in the middle. The chain's CDR3 is CATQGNYEQYF. The CDR3 DNA reads as TGTGCCACCCAGGGAAACTACGAGCAGTACTTC.